This TCR beta chain comes out of a study of control samples from healthy donors and cancer patients. Data came from immunoSEQ multiplex PCR; TCRdb stores just in-frame clones and leaves some out. The sample comprises over 100,000 clones, approximately 90% of which are singletons, and under 3% rests with the top ten. V was clipped by 4 bases and J by 2 bases, with 18 bases between them. The CDR3 has 18 residues. Germline V gene lookup returns CDR1 PRHDT and CDR2 FYEKMQ (reference sequence). Sequenced material: blood. The clonotype was recovered from a woman between 18 and 29 years old in good health. J is TRBJ2-6 and V is TRBV13; tentatively, D is TRBD1 (6 bases). The CDR3 DNA reads TGTGCCAGCAGCTACCTATTGGGACATCAAGCTGGGGCCAACGTCCTGACTTTC. Its translation is CASSYLLGHQAGANVLTF.